Following are 30 T cell receptor beta chains from one sample sequenced in a study of CD8+CD57+ T cells in acquired aplastic anemia. Whoever was chosen for sequencing had shown CD8+CD57+ cell expansion by flow cytometry. Genomic DNA constituted the template upon which TCR beta VDJ and CDR3 profiling was performed. TCRdb re-analysed the reads in MiXCR, keeping a single row per CDR3 protein. The table records 150,000 to 200,000 distinct CDR3 sequences, roughly 50% of them present only once. The specimen was sorted CD4+, CD8+, or CD8+CD57+ T cells (not recorded which) from PBMCs. Every receptor here comes from a human donor with aplastic anemia.

The chain recombines TRBV10-3 with TRBJ2-3; 7 bases line up with TRBD1. V lost 6 bases, J lost 1 base, and 13 bases stayed unmatched. Per the germline V gene, CDR1 is ENHRY and CDR2 is SYGVKD. The CDR3 runs to 17 residues. CDR3 DNA sequence: TGTGCCATCAGACCGGGACAGCAGGGATGGGGCACAGATACGCAGTATTTT. It is translated as CAIRPGQQGWGTDTQYF.

This sequence joins TRBV4-3 and TRBJ1-5; D is uncertain. Germline V gives CDR1 LGHNA, CDR2 YSLEER. This CDR3 region has 14 residues. V dropped 0 bases and J dropped 3 bases, with 6 bases sitting between them. CDR3 in DNA: TGCGCCAGCAGCCAAGACCGGAACAATCAGCCCCAGCATTTT. Encoded protein: CASSQDRNNQPQHF.

The chain links TRBV19 to TRBJ1-5, with a tentative D call TRBD1 (5 bases). V was shortened by 4 bases and J by 0 bases, with 10 bases between the two germline ends. This CDR3 has 15 amino acids. Looked up from germline, CDR1 is LNHDA and CDR2 is SQIVND (reference sequence). CDR3 residues: CASSTTENSNQPQHF. CDR3 nucleotides: TGTGCCAGTAGTACGACAGAGAATAGCAATCAGCCCCAGCATTTT.

This clonotype came up many times. The chain has TRBV11-3 and TRBJ2-7; D call uncertain. Germline lookup yields CDR1 SGHNT and CDR2 YENEEA. This CDR3 is 13 amino acids long. The V gene lost 4 bases and the J gene lost 3 bases, with 10 bases spanning the gap. CDR3 sequence (DNA): TGTGCCAGCAGCTCAGAAGGGAACTACGAGCAGTACTTC. Amino acid sequence: CASSSEGNYEQYF.

This clonotype was recorded at least ten times. The chain carries TRBV7-2 and TRBJ2-2; D is ambiguous. The length of the CDR3 is 16 residues. V was cut by 2 bases and J by 1 base, with 11 bases left in between. Looked up from germline, CDR1 is SGHTA and CDR2 is FQGNSA. CDR3 region: CASSLYGRMNTGELFF. In DNA, the CDR3 is TGTGCCAGCAGCTTATATGGGCGGATGAACACCGGGGAGCTGTTTTTT.

This clonotype was observed at least ten times. The J gene is TRBJ1-1, the V gene TRBV19; no definite D call. Trimming pared 7 bases from V and 3 bases from J, leaving 15 bases between. The CDR3 consists of 14 residues. From germline, CDR1 is LNHDA and CDR2 SQIVND (reference sequence). This chain's CDR3 is CASTPLYGYTEAFF. DNA of the CDR3: TGTGCCAGTACCCCCTTGTATGGGTACACTGAAGCTTTCTTT.

V usage is TRBV10-3 and J usage is TRBJ1-4; 7 bases line up with TRBD1. With V trimmed by 0 bases and J by 7 bases, 5 bases remained unmatched. This CDR3 spans 15 amino acids. The germline gives CDR1 ENHRY, CDR2 SYGVKD. This CDR3 reads CAISESAGGSEKLFF. CDR3 nucleotide sequence: TGTGCCATCAGTGAGTCGGCAGGGGGGAGTGAAAAACTGTTTTTT.

The chain joins TRBV6-1 to TRBJ2-2, with TRBD1 identical over 8 bases. The junction had 0 bases not matched to a gene; V was cut back by 5 bases and J by 4 bases. Germline lookup yields CDR1 MNHNS and CDR2 SASEGT. This CDR3 has 13 residues. The CDR3 here is CASSQGATGELFF. Here the CDR3 DNA reads TGTGCCAGCAGTCAGGGGGCCACCGGGGAGCTGTTTTTT.

This chain links TRBV2 with TRBJ1-1; D remains unclear. Trimming removed 10 bases from V and 8 bases from J, with 8 bases in between. Germline CDR1 and CDR2: SNHLY and FYNNEI. The CDR3 totals 9 residues. The CDR3, as DNA: TGTGCCATAACGGCGGAAGCTTTCTTT. It encodes CAITAEAFF.

This clonotype was found a few times. V is TRBV19 and J is TRBJ2-7; 8 nucleotides align to TRBD1. Trimming at V came to 5 bases and at J to 4 bases, leaving 7 bases not matched to a gene. This CDR3 is 14 amino acids long. Germline CDR1 and CDR2: LNHDA and SQIVND (reference sequence). The CDR3 coding sequence is TGTGCCAGTAGTGTATGGACAGGGAGTTACGAGCAGTACTTC. This codes for CASSVWTGSYEQYF.

This clonotype showed up many times. The chain recombines TRBV12-3 or TRBV12-4 with TRBJ2-2, with a possible D match to TRBD1 (5 bases). The CDR3 consists of 15 residues. V lost 4 bases and J 1 base, leaving 10 bases between the germline ends. CDR3 sequence (DNA): TGTGCCAGCAGTTATGACAGAATGAACACCGGGGAGCTGTTTTTT. It yields the protein CASSYDRMNTGELFF.

Many counts were recorded for this clonotype. The chain links TRBV20-1 to TRBJ2-7; D gene ambiguous. In germline, CDR1 is DFQATT, CDR2 SNEGSKA (reference sequence). Trimming shortened V by 3 bases and J by 1 base, and 16 bases separated the two germline ends. The CDR3 has 15 amino acids. The CDR3 sequence is CSASNVYHGSYEQYF. For the CDR3, the DNA is TGCAGTGCTAGTAACGTTTATCACGGTTCCTACGAGCAGTACTTC.

The V call is TRBV7-2, the J call TRBJ2-7; D gene ambiguous. The ends were cut back, 2 bases at V and 4 bases at J, with 9 bases in the middle. The CDR3 consists of 13 residues. In germline, CDR1 is SGHTA, CDR2 FQGNSA. The CDR3 loop is CASSLHLGYEQYF. The CDR3 DNA is TGTGCCAGCAGCTTACACCTAGGATACGAGCAGTACTTC.

This clonotype was picked up many times. The chain joins TRBV10-3 to TRBJ1-2, with 8 bases identical to TRBD1. With V trimmed by 4 bases and J by 3 bases, 1 base remained unmatched. The CDR3 has 13 amino acids. Germline loops: CDR1 ENHRY, CDR2 SYGVKD. CDR3 in DNA: TGTGCCATCAGTGCAGGGGGCCACTATGGCTACACCTTC. Its protein is CAISAGGHYGYTF.

Here the CDR3 reads CASRRQGVYEQYF. CDR3 DNA: TGTGCCAGCAGACGACAGGGGGTCTACGAGCAGTACTTC. This rearrangement joins TRBV12-3 or TRBV12-4 to TRBJ2-7; 9 bases match TRBD1. The junction had 3 bases not matched to a gene; V was cut back by 6 bases and J by 3 bases. There are 13 residues in the CDR3.

This sequence joins TRBV6-1 and TRBJ1-5; no reliable D call. Germline V gives CDR1 MNHNS, CDR2 SASEGT. Trimming cost V 5 bases and J 7 bases, with 12 bases left between them. CDR3 length: 13 amino acids. The CDR3 spells CASSPGIGQPQHF. CDR3 nucleotide sequence: TGTGCCAGCAGTCCCGGGATCGGGCAGCCCCAGCATTTT.

This clonotype was seen repeatedly, ten times or more. This chain joins TRBV9 and TRBJ2-3; 8 bases match TRBD2. Germline V gene sequence: CDR1 SGDLS, CDR2 YYNGEE. With 0 bases clipped from V and 4 bases from J, the junction kept 10 bases outside the gene matches. The CDR3 sequence is 17 residues long. The DNA of the CDR3 is TGTGCCAGCAGCGTAGGGGGGGCGGGAGGAAGGGCAGATACGCAGTATTTT. Translated: CASSVGGAGGRADTQYF. Filled out from reference TRBV9 and TRBJ2-3, the complete variable domain reads DSGVTQTPKHLITATGQRVTLRCSPRSGDLSVYWYQQSLDQGLQFLIQYYNGEERAKGNILERFSAQQFPDLHSELNLSSLELGDSALYFCASSVGGAGGRADTQYFGPGTRLTVL.

This clonotype was detected ten times or more. V is TRBV7-6 and J is TRBJ2-2; D uncertain. The CDR3 loop spans 12 amino acids. Per the germline V gene, CDR1 is SGHVS and CDR2 is FNYEAQ. Trimming stripped 1 base from V and 5 bases from J, with 2 bases between. The CDR3 DNA reads TGTGCCAGCAGCTTAGTAACCGGGGAGCTGTTTTTT. This gives the protein CASSLVTGELFF.

This clonotype appeared many times. The rearrangement joins TRBV11-2 to TRBJ2-7; no clear D. CDR3 length: 13 residues. Germline V gives CDR1 SGHAT, CDR2 FQNNGV. V shed 3 bases and J shed 5 bases, with 11 bases lying between them. The CDR3 coding sequence is TGTGCCAGCAGCTTGTGGACGGCCGACGAGCAGTACTTC. Its protein is CASSLWTADEQYF.

The sample holds many counts of this clonotype. This rearrangement joins TRBV5-4 to TRBJ1-2; possible D gene TRBD1, 5 bases. The ends were cut back, 3 bases at V and 1 base at J, with 10 bases in the middle. Germline loops: CDR1 SGHNT, CDR2 YYREEE (reference sequence). CDR3 length: 14 residues. The CDR3 reads CASSSLGGNYGYTF. The CDR3 region has the DNA TGTGCCAGCAGCTCACTCGGGGGTAACTATGGCTACACCTTC.

CDR3 nucleotides: TGTGCCAGCAGCGCGACAGGGGGGGAGACCCAGTACTTC. Protein: CASSATGGETQYF. This chain connects TRBV9 to TRBJ2-5; 9 bases fit TRBD1. The V and J ends lost 3 bases and 5 bases, in that order; junction bases with no gene match: 2. This CDR3 comprises 13 residues. Germline loops: CDR1 SGDLS, CDR2 YYNGEE. The whole variable domain, remainder taken from reference TRBV9 and TRBJ2-5, is DSGVTQTPKHLITATGQRVTLRCSPRSGDLSVYWYQQSLDQGLQFLIQYYNGEERAKGNILERFSAQQFPDLHSELNLSSLELGDSALYFCASSATGGETQYFGPGTRLLVL.

The J gene is TRBJ2-5, the V gene TRBV24-1; maybe TRBD1 (5 bases). Germline CDR1 reads KGHDR; CDR2 reads SFDVKD. The V gene lost 3 bases and the J gene lost 4 bases, with 23 bases spanning the gap. The CDR3 has 18 residues. CDR3 residues: CATSDTRELTQGRETQYF. CDR3 in DNA: TGTGCCACCAGTGATACCAGGGAACTGACCCAGGGCCGAGAGACCCAGTACTTC.

The chain combines TRBV29-1 with TRBJ2-6; unclear D gene. There are 17 residues in the CDR3. Germline CDR1 reads SQVTM; CDR2 reads ANQGSEA. CDR3 region: CSAPRSTTGSGANVLTF. The CDR3 bases are TGCAGTGCTCCACGGTCCACGACGGGCTCTGGGGCCAACGTCCTGACTTTC.

This clonotype has just a few counts. The rearrangement joins TRBV7-9 to TRBJ2-7; 11 nucleotides line up with TRBD2. The trim removed 5 bases at V and 3 bases at J, leaving 6 bases unmatched. Per germline, CDR1 SEHNR and CDR2 FQNEAQ (reference sequence). This CDR3 spans 15 amino acids. The CDR3 bases are TGTGCCAGCAGCCGCTCCGGACTAGCGGGCTACGAGCAGTACTTC. Translating gives CASSRSGLAGYEQYF.

Note on this clonotype: The conserved final phenylalanine or tryptophan is absent from the CDR3, which likely points to a read error. The chain employs TRBV4-2 and TRBJ2-7; 11 bases match TRBD2. V shed 0 bases and J 0 bases; nucleotides not matched to a gene: 4. CDR1 is LGHNA, CDR2 YNFKEQ, per germline. The CDR3 has 17 residues. This CDR3 is CASSQEGTSGLSYEQYL. The CDR3 coding sequence is TGTGCCAGCAGCCAAGAGGGGACTAGCGGCCTCTCCTACGAGCAGTACCTC.

This rearrangement joins TRBV7-8 to TRBJ2-7, with 8 bases that match TRBD1. V lost 8 bases, J lost 4 bases, and 16 bases stayed unmatched. The germline CDR1 and CDR2 sequences are SGHVS and FQNEAQ. The CDR3 extends over 16 amino acids. DNA for the CDR3: TGTGCCAGCGCCAACATCCCAGACAGGGGTGGGTACGAGCAGTACTTC. Translating it yields CASANIPDRGGYEQYF.

The chain couples TRBV6-2 or TRBV6-3 to TRBJ1-1; D is ambiguous. CDR1 is MNHEY, CDR2 SVGEGT, per germline. Trimming took off 7 bases at V and 1 base at J, with 10 bases between the two ends. The CDR3 contains 13 residues. The CDR3 loop is CASIWRQNTEAFF. CDR3 nucleotide sequence: TGTGCCAGCATTTGGCGGCAGAACACTGAAGCTTTCTTT.

This clonotype was observed many times. This chain connects TRBV7-2 to TRBJ2-5, with TRBD2 as a possible D gene (5 bases). V was clipped by 5 bases and J by 5 bases, with 9 bases between them. CDR3 length: 12 residues. The germline CDR1 and CDR2 sequences are SGHTA and FQGNSA. The CDR3 nucleotides read TGTGCCAGCAGCCACACGGGGGAGACCCAGTACTTC. Its translation: CASSHTGETQYF.

The V call is TRBV30, the J call TRBJ2-7; D is possibly TRBD2 (6 bases). This CDR3 is 15 amino acids long. Germline V gene lookup returns CDR1 GTSNPN and CDR2 SVGIG (reference sequence). V lost 2 bases and J 2 bases, leaving 16 bases between the germline ends. The CDR3 region has the DNA TGTGCCTGGAGTTTGGGGGTGGGACTTACCTACGAGCAGTACTTC. This translates into CAWSLGVGLTYEQYF.

This clonotype was observed many times. The gene calls are TRBV11-2 and TRBJ2-7; no firm D call. The CDR3 extends over 12 amino acids. Trimming stripped 3 bases from V and 5 bases from J, with 8 bases between. Germline assignment: CDR1 SGHAT and CDR2 FQNNGV. This chain's CDR3 is CASSFEAHEQYF. CDR3 sequence (DNA): TGTGCCAGCAGCTTCGAGGCTCACGAGCAGTACTTC.